The present T cell receptor beta chain was sequenced within a study of cytotoxic CD8 clonotypes in ibrutinib-treated CLL. Study information: Enrolment comprised 11 relapsed/refractory and roughly 15 treatment-naive patients; 17 were IGHV unmutated. Mean values per sample were around 250,000 productive templates and tens of thousands of productive rearrangements. Study findings and constraints: Clonality at baseline surpassed age-matched healthy donors and tracked circulating CD8+ T-cell counts. Sustained-remission and progressing patients' sampling times differed.

Sequencing was performed with immunoSEQ multiplex PCR; in TCRdb, only in-frame clones are kept and a portion is missing. The sample shows about 330,000 clones, roughly 70% of them seen only once. Trimming cost V 2 bases and J 1 base; bases outside gene matches: 4. CDR1 is SSHAT and CDR2 is FNYEAQ in the germline V gene (reference sequence). CDR3 size: 17 residues. About this clone: What it binds is unknown.

The sequenced sample was PBMCs, obtained after 36 months of ibrutinib treatment. The chain is built from TRBV7-7 and TRBJ2-3, with TRBD2 matching over 12 bases. The TCR sequence derives from a human donor with chronic lymphocytic leukemia. CDR3 amino acids: CASSLSLAGGGTDTQYF. CDR3 sequence (DNA): TGTGCCAGCAGCTTAAGCCTAGCGGGAGGGGGCACAGATACGCAGTATTTT.